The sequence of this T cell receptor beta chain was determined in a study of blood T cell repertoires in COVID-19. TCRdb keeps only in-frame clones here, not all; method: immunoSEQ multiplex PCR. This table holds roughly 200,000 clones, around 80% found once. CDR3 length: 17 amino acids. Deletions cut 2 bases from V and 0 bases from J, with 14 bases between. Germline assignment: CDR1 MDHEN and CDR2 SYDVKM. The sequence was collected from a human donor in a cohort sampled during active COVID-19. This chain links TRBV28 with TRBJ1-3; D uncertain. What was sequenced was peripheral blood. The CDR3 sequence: CASSLRGRPSSGNTIYF. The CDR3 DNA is TGTGCCAGCAGTTTAAGAGGCCGGCCAAGCTCTGGAAACACCATATATTTT.